The present T cell receptor (beta chain) was sequenced within a study of blood T cell dynamics during melanoma immunotherapy. A fixed DNA input of around 0.35 ug was used per bulk PBMC sample. TCRdb's table, derived via immunoSEQ multiplex PCR, lists solely in-frame clones and lacks some. The sample shows 17,000 or so clones, about 83% of them seen only once. Time point denoted: pre-treatment baseline. This CDR3 spans 15 amino acids. After removal of 0 bases from V and 6 bases from J, the junction contained 5 bases not matched to a gene. Germline values: CDR1 KGHSH, CDR2 LQKENI. The TCR comes from a human donor with melanoma. The sample in question was blood, obtained from a patient treated with checkpoint blockade. The chain is built from TRBV18 and TRBJ2-7, with 10 bases fitting TRBD2. The CDR3 here is CASSPPLAGVVEQYF. CDR3 in DNA: TGTGCCAGCTCACCACCCCTAGCGGGAGTGGTCGAGCAGTACTTC.